This T cell receptor (beta chain) was recovered during a study of regulatory T cells in long-lasting Graves disease. iRepertoire HTBI primers and Arm-PCR of CDR3 regions built TCR beta libraries. TCRdb fed the multiplex PCR reads into MiXCR, producing one record per CDR3 protein. The sample lists 580,000 or so distinct CDR3 sequences; roughly 15% were seen once. The CDR3 has 12 residues. Germline V gene sequence: CDR1 SSHAT, CDR2 FNYEAQ (reference sequence). This clonotype was observed at least ten times. Compared with germline, one end of the junction differs, possibly owing to a read error. Time point described: newly diagnosed GD, antithyroid drugs for less than 3 months. RNA from PBMCs was the source of the TCR library. These data were likewise used in another study, on T cells in Graves' hyperthyroidism and ophthalmopathy.

This receptor was obtained from a man aged 18 to 35 with Graves disease. Sequences were derived from peripheral blood mononuclear cells (PBMCs), sampled at new diagnosis, from a patient treated with antithyroid drugs. The chain links TRBV7-7 to TRBJ2-7, with no clear D. The CDR3 nucleotides are TGTGCTAGCAGCTTAGGTAGTGGATTGGCGTACTTC. This gives the protein CASSLGSGLAYF.